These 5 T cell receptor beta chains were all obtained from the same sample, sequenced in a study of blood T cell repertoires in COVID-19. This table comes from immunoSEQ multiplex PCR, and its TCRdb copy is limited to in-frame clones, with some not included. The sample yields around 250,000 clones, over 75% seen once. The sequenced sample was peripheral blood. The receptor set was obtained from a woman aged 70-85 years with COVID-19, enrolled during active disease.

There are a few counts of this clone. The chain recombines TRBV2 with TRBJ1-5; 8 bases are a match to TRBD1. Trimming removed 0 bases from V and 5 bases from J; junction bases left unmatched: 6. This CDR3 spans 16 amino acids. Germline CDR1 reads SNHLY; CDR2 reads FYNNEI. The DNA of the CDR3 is TGTGCCAGCAGTGAAGCTACAGGGGGGCTACATCAGCCCCAGCATTTT. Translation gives CASSEATGGLHQPQHF.

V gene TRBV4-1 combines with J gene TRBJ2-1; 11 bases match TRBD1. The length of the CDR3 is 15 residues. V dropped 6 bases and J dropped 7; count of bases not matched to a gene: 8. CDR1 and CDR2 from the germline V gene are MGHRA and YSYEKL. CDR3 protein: CASSPGTGGSNEQFF. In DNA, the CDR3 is TGCGCCAGCAGTCCCGGGACAGGGGGTTCAAATGAGCAGTTCTTC.

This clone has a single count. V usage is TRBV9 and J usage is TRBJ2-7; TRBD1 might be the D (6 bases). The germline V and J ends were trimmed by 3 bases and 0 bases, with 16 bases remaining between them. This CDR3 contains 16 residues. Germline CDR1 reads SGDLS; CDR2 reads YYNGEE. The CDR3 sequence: CASSGGPGKSSYEQYF. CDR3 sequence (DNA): TGTGCCAGCAGCGGGGGGCCCGGGAAAAGCTCCTACGAGCAGTACTTC.

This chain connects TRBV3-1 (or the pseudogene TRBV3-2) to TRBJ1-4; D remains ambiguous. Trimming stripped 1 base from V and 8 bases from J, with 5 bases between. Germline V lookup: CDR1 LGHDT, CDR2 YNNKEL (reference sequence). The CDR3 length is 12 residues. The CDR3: CASSQGPEKLFF. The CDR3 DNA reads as TGTGCCAGCAGCCAAGGGCCCGAAAAACTGTTTTTT.

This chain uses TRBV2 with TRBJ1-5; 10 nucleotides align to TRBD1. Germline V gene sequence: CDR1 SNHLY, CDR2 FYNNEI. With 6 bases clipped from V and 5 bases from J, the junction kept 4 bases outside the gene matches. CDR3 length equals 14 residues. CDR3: CASRRDRGYQPQHF. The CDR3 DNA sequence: TGTGCCAGCAGGAGGGACAGGGGTTATCAGCCCCAGCATTTT.